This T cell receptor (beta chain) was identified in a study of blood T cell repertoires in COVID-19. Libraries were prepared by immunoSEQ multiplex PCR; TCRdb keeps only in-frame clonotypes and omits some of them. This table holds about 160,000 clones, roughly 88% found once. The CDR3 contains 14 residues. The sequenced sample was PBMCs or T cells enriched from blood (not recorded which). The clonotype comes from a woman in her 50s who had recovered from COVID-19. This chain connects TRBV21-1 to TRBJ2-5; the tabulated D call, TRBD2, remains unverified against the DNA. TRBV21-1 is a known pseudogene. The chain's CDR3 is CASIRGTSGETQYF. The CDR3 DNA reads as TGTGCCAGCATCAGGGGGACTAGCGGAGAGACCCAGTACTTC.